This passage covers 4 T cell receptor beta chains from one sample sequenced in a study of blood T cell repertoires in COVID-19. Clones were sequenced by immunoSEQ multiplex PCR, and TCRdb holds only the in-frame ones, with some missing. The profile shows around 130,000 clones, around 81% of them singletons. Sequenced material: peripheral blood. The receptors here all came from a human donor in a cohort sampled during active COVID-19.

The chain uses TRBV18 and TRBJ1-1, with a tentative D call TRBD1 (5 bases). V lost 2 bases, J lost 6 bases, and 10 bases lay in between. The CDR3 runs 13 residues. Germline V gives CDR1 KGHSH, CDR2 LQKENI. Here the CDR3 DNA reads TGTGCCAGCTCACCAGGGCAGGGTCCTGAAGCTTTCTTT. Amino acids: CASSPGQGPEAFF.

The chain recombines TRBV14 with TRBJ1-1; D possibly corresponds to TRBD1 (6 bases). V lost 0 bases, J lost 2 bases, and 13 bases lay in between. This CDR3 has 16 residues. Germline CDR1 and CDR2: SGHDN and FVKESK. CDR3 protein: CASSQDWGQTNTEAFF. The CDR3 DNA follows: TGTGCCAGCAGCCAAGATTGGGGACAAACTAACACTGAAGCTTTCTTT.

The CDR3 spells CASSPDRDTGELFF. In DNA form, the CDR3 reads TGTGCCAGCAGCCCGGACAGGGACACCGGGGAGCTGTTTTTT. V is TRBV11-3 and J is TRBJ2-2; the match to TRBD1 covers 8 bases. Germline CDR1 is SGHNT and CDR2 is YENEEA. With V trimmed by 5 bases and J by 3 bases, 2 bases remained unmatched. The CDR3 is made up of 14 amino acids.

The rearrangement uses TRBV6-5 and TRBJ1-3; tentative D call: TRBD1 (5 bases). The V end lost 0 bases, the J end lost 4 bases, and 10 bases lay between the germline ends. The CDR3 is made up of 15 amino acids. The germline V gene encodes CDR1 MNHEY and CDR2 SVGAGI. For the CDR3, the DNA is TGTGCCAGCAGTTACTCTTGGCAGGGAGGAAACACCATATATTTT. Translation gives CASSYSWQGGNTIYF.